This TCR beta chain came from a study of cytomegalovirus exposure and HLA in healthy donors. PCR employed 60 Vbeta and 13 Jbeta primers. The table came from immunoSEQ multiplex PCR; TCRdb's copy has only in-frame clones and leaves some out. The sample has roughly 150,000 clones, roughly four fifths seen once. The sample consisted of PBMCs. The sequence came from a male donor in good health and CMV-seropositive.

The CDR3 here is CASSPVNGGAFF. The CDR3 coding sequence is TGTGCCAGCAGCCCCGTCAACGGGGGTGCTTTCTTT. This chain links TRBV7-2 with TRBJ1-1, with TRBD1 as a possible D gene (5 bases). Germline CDR1 is SGHTA and CDR2 is FQGNSA. Trimming pared 5 bases from V and 11 bases from J, leaving 15 bases between. This CDR3 region has 12 residues. The variable domain in full, completed from reference TRBV7-2 and TRBJ1-1, reads GAGVSQSPSNKVTEKGKDVELRCDPISGHTALYWYRQSLGQGLEFLIYFQGNSAPDKSGLPSDRFSAERTGGSVSTLTIQRTQQEDSAVYLCASSPVNGGAFFGQGTRLTVV.